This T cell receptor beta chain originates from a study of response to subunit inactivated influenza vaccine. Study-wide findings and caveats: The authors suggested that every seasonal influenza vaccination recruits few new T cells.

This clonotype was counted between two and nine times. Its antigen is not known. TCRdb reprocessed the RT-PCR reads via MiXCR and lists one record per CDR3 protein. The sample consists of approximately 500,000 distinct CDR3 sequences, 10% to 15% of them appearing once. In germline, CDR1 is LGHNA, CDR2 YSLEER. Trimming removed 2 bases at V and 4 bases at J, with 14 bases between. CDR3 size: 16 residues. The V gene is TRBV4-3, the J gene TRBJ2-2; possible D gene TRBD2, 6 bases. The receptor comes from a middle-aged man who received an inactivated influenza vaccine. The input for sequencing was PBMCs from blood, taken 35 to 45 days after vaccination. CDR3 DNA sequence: TGCGCCAGCAGCCAAAATCCGGGGGTTTCCACCGGGGAGCTGTTTTTT. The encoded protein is CASSQNPGVSTGELFF.